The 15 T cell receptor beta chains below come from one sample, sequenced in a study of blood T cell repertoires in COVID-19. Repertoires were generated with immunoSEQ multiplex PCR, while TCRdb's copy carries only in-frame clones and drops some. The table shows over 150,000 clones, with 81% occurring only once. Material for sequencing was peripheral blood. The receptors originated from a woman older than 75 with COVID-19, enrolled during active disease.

In DNA, the CDR3 is TGTGCCAGCAGCTTACCGGACAGGTTAAACACTGAAGCTTTCTTT. Its translation is CASSLPDRLNTEAFF. The chain uses TRBV7-9 and TRBJ1-1, with 7 bases matching TRBD1. The CDR3 is 15 amino acids. The germline gives CDR1 SEHNR, CDR2 FQNEAQ (reference sequence). Losses at the gene ends were 2 bases for V and 2 bases for J; bases not matched to a gene: 5.

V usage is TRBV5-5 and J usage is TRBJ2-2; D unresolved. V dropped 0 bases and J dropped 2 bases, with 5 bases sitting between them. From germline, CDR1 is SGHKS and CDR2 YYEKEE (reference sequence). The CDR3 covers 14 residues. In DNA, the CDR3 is TGTGCCAGCAGCTTGGACTTCAACACCGGGGAGCTGTTTTTT. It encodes CASSLDFNTGELFF.

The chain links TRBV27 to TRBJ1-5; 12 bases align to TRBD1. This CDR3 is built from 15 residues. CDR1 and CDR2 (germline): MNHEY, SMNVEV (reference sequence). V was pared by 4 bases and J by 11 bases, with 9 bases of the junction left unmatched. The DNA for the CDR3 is TGTGCCAGCAGTTCCCTGGGACAGGGGGCTTTGTCCCAGCATTTT. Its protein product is CASSSLGQGALSQHF.

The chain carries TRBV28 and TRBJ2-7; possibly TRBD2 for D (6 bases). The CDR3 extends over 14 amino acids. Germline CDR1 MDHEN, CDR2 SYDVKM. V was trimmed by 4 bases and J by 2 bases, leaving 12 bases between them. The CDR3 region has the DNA TGTGCCAGCAGTTCTGTAGCGGAAGCCTACGAGCAGTACTTC. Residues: CASSSVAEAYEQYF.

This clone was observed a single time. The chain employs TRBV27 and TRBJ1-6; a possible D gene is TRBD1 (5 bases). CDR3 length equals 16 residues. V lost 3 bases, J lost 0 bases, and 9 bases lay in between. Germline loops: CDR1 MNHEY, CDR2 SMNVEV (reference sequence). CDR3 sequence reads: CASSLTAPSYNSPLHF. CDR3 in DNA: TGTGCCAGCAGTTTGACAGCCCCCTCCTATAATTCACCCCTCCACTTT.

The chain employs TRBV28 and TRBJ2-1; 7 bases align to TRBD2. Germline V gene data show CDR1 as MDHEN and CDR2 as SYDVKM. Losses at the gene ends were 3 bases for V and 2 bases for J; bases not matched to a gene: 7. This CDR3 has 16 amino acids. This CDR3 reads CASSFGAGRAYNEQFF. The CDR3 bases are TGTGCCAGCAGTTTTGGGGCAGGGAGGGCCTACAATGAGCAGTTCTTC.

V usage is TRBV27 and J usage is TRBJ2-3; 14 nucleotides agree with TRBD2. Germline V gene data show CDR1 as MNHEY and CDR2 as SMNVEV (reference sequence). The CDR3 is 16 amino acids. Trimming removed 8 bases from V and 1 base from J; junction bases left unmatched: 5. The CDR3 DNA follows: TGTGCCAGCCGGACTAGCGGGAGGAGGGGCACAGATACGCAGTATTTT. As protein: CASRTSGRRGTDTQYF.

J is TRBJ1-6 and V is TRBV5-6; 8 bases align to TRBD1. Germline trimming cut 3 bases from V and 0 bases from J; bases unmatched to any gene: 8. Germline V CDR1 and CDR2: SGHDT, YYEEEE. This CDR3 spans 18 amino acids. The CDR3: CASSSLRQGSSYNSPLHF. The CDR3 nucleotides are TGTGCCAGCAGCTCCCTCAGACAGGGGAGCTCCTATAATTCACCCCTCCACTTT.

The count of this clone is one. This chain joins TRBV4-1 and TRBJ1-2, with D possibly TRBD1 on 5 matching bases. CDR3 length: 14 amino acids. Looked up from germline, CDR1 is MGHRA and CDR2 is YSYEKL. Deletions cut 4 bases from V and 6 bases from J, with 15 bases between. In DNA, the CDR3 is TGCGCCAGCAGCCGGCAACGGGGGGAACATGGCTACACCTTC. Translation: CASSRQRGEHGYTF.

Here the CDR3 DNA reads TGTGCCATCAGTGAACTCCAGGGGGTGGATGGCTACACCTTC. Residues: CAISELQGVDGYTF. The V call is TRBV10-3, the J call TRBJ1-2, with TRBD1 matching over 7 bases. V lost 3 bases to trimming and J lost 6 bases; unmatched junction nucleotides: 7. The length of the CDR3 is 14 residues. CDR1 is ENHRY, CDR2 SYGVKD, per germline.

CDR3 bases: TGTGCCAGCAGTCTTGACCTAGCGGGGGGACCAGATACGCAGTATTTT. Translation gives CASSLDLAGGPDTQYF. V and J are TRBV6-2 or TRBV6-3 and TRBJ2-3; 11 nucleotides match TRBD2. With V trimmed by 5 bases and J by 4 bases, 8 bases remained unmatched. Germline V gene lookup returns CDR1 MNHEY and CDR2 SVGEGT. The CDR3 has 16 residues.

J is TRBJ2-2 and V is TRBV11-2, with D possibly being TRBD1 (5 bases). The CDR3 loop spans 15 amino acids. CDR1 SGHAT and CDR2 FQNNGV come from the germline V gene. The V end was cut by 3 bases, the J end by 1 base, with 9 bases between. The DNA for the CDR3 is TGTGCCAGCAGCTTTCTCGGACAGAACACCGGGGAGCTGTTTTTT. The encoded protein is CASSFLGQNTGELFF. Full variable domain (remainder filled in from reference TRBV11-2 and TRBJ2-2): EAGVAQSPRYKIIEKRQSVAFWCNPISGHATLYWYQQILGQGPKLLIQFQNNGVVDDSQLPKDRFSAERLKGVDSTLKIQPAKLEDSAVYLCASSFLGQNTGELFFGEGSRLTVL.

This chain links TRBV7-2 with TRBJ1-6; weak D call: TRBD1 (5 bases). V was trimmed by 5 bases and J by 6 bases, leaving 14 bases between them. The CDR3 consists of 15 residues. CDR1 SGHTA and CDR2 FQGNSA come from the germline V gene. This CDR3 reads CASSKEWDFNSPLHF. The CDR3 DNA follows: TGTGCCAGCAGCAAGGAATGGGACTTTAATTCACCCCTCCACTTT. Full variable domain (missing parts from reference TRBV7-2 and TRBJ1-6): GAGVSQSPSNKVTEKGKDVELRCDPISGHTALYWYRQSLGQGLEFLIYFQGNSAPDKSGLPSDRFSAERTGGSVSTLTIQRTQQEDSAVYLCASSKEWDFNSPLHFGNGTRLTVT.

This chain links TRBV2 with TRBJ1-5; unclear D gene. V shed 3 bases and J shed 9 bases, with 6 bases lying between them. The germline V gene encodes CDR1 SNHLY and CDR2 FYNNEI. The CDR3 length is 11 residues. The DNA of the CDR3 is TGTGCCAGCAGTGATTCCGGGCCCCAGCATTTT. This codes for CASSDSGPQHF.

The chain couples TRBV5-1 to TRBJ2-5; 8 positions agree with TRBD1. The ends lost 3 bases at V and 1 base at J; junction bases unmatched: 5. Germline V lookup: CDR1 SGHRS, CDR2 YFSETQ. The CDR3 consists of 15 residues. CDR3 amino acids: CASSSTGAGQETQYF. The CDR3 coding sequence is TGCGCCAGCAGCTCGACAGGGGCTGGCCAAGAGACCCAGTACTTC.